This TCR beta chain is drawn from a study of OX40 agonist ivuxolimab in advanced cancers. The wider study: Patients in the trial were receiving intravenous ivuxolimab every 2 weeks, at doses of 0.01 to 10 mg/kg. With a range of roughly 20 to 79, age averaged about 58 years, and about 80% were male. The study's findings and limits: Dosing at 0.1 to 3.0 mg/kg was accompanied by clonal expansion of CD4+ and CD8+ blood T cells by week 6.

V was pared by 0 bases and J by 5 bases, with 8 bases between. Per the germline V gene, CDR1 is ENHRY and CDR2 is SYGVKD. This CDR3 contains 13 residues. Comment on this clone: Its antigen is as yet unknown.

Repertoires were generated with immunoSEQ multiplex PCR, while TCRdb's copy carries only in-frame clones and drops some. The data contain around 100,000 clones, under 95% of them singletons. V and J are TRBV10-3 and TRBJ2-7; unclear D gene. This clonotype originated in an adult with an advanced solid tumor such as melanoma, head and neck, liver or kidney cancer. Sequenced here: CD4+ or CD8+ T cells sorted from blood, sampled in a trial of the OX40 agonist ivuxolimab. The CDR3 coding sequence is TGTGCCATCAGTGAGTCGGGGTTGGACGAGCAGTACTTC. The encoded protein is CAISESGLDEQYF.